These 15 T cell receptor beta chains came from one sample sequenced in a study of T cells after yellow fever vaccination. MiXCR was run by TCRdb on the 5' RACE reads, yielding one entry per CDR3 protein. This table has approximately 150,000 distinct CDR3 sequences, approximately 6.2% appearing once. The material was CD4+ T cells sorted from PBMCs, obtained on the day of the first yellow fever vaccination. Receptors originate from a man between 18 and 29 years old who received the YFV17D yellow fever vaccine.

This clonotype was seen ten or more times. The CDR3 bases are TGTGCCAGCAGCCAGGGACAGGTGAACGAAAAACTGTTTTTT. It yields the protein CASSQGQVNEKLFF. The chain employs TRBV7-9 and TRBJ1-4; 8 bases line up with TRBD1. The V and J ends lost 5 bases and 8 bases, in that order; junction bases with no gene match: 7. Looked up from germline, CDR1 is SEHNR and CDR2 is FQNEAQ (reference sequence). The CDR3 runs to 14 residues.

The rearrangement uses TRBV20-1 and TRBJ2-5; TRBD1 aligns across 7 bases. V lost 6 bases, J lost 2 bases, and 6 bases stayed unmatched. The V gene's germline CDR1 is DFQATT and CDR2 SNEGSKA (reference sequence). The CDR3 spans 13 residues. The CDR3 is CSAYRGQQETQYF. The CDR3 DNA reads TGCAGTGCGTACAGGGGCCAGCAAGAGACCCAGTACTTC.

For the CDR3, the DNA is TGCGCCAGCAGCTTGGGGAGACTAGCGGGGTATACCGGGGAGCTGTTTTTT. This gives the protein CASSLGRLAGYTGELFF. V usage is TRBV5-1 and J usage is TRBJ2-2; 11 bases are shared with TRBD2. V gave up 0 bases and J gave up 5 bases; unmatched junction bases: 6. The CDR3 has 17 amino acids. CDR1 is SGHRS and CDR2 is YFSETQ in the germline V gene.

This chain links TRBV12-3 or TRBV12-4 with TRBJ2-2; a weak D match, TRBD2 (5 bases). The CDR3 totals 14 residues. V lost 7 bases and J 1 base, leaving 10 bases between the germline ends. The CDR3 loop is CASTPGLNTGELFF. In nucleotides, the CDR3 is TGTGCCAGCACCCCCGGACTGAACACCGGGGAGCTGTTTTTT.

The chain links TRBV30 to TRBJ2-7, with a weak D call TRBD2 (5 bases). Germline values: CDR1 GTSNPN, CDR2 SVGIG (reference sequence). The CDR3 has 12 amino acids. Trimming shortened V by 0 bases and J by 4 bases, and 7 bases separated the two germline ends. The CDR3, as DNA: TGTGCCTGGAGTGTACTAGGTTACGAGCAGTACTTC. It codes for CAWSVLGYEQYF.

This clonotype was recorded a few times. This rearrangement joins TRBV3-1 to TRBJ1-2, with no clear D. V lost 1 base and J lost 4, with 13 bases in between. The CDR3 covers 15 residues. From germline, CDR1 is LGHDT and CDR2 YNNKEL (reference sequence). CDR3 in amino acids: CASSQATGSFYGYTF. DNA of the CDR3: TGTGCCAGCAGCCAAGCGACGGGCAGCTTCTATGGCTACACCTTC.

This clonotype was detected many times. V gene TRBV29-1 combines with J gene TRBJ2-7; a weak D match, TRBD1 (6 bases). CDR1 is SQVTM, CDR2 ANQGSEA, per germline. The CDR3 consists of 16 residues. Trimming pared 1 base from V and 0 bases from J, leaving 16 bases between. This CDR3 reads CSVEGAQGKGSYEQYF. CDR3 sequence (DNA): TGCAGCGTTGAAGGAGCCCAGGGGAAGGGCTCCTACGAGCAGTACTTC.

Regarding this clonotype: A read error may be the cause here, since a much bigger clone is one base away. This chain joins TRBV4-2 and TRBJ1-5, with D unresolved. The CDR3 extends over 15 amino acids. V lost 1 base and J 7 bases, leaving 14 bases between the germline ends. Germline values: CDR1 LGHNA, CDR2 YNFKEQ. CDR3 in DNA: TGTGCCAGCAGCCAAGTTACAGATATTCAGCAGCCCCAGCATTTT. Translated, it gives CASSQVTDIQQPQHF.

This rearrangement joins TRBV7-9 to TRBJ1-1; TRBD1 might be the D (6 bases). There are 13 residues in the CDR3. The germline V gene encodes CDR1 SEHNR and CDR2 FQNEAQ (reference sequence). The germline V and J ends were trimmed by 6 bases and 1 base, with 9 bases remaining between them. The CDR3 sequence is CASRVTGNTEAFF. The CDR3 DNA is TGTGCCAGCAGGGTGACAGGGAACACTGAAGCTTTCTTT. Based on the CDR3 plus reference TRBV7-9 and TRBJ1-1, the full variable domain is DTGVSQNPRHKITKRGQNVTFRCDPISEHNRLYWYRQTLGQGPEFLTYFQNEAQLEKSRLLSDRFSAERPKGSFSTLEIQRTEQGDSAMYLCASRVTGNTEAFFGQGTRLTVV.

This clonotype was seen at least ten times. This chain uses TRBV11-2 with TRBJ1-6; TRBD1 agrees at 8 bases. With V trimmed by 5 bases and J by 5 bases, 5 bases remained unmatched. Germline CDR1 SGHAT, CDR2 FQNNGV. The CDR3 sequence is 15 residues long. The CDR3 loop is CASSGRDRNNSPLHF. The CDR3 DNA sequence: TGTGCCAGCAGCGGCCGGGACAGGAATAATTCACCCCTCCACTTT.

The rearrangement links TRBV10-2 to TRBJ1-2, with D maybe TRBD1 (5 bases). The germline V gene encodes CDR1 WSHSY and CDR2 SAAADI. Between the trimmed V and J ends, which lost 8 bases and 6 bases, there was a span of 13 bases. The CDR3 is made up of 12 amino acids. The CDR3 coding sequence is TGCGCCAGCTACAGGAGTGACAATGGCTACACCTTC. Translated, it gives CASYRSDNGYTF.

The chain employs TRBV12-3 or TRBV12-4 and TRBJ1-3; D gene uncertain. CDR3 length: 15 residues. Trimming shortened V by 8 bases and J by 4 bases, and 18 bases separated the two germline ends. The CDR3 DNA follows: TGTGCCAGCGCGCGGGTCCCCTCGGAGGGAAACACCATATATTTT. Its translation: CASARVPSEGNTIYF.

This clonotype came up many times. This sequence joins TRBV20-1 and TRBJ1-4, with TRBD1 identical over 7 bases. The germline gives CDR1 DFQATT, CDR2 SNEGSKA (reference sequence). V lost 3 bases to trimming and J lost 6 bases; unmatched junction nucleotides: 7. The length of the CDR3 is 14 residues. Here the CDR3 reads CSARETGLYEKLFF. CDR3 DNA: TGCAGTGCTAGGGAGACAGGGTTATATGAAAAACTGTTTTTT.

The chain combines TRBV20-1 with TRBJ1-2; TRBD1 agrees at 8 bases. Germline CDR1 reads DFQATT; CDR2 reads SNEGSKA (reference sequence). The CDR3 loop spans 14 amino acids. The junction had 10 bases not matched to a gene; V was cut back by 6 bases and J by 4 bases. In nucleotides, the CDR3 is TGCAGTGCCCTGACAGGGGATTTTGCCTATGGCTACACCTTC. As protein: CSALTGDFAYGYTF.

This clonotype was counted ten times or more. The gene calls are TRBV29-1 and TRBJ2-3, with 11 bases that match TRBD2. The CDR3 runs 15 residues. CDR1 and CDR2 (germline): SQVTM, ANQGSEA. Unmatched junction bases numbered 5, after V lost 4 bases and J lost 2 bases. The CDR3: CSVGVSGGATDTQYF. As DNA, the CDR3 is TGCAGCGTTGGGGTTAGCGGGGGGGCCACAGATACGCAGTATTTT.